This is a list of T cell receptor beta chains from one sample in a study of shared clonotypes between healthy human individuals. Only in-frame clones appear in the TCRdb table, and some are missing; sequencing was by immunoSEQ multiplex PCR. The data show a few hundred thousand clones, with 95% seen just once and 0.095% to 0.12% held by the top ten. Specimen: naive CD8+ T cells sorted from blood. These receptors were obtained from a woman aged 25 to 39 in good health. Each CDR3 is given with its conserved first and last residue. A D gene is named only where the DNA matches it firmly.

v_call: TRBV5-6
d_call: TRBD1
j_call: TRBJ2-1
cdr3_aa: CASSALRTGVTVGGDEQFF
cdr3_nt: TGTGCCAGCAGCGCATTGAGGACAGGAGTAACGGTCGGTGGGGATGAGCAGTTCTTC

v_call: TRBV4-2
d_call: -
j_call: TRBJ2-1
cdr3_aa: CASSQDVPFSEAYNEQFF
cdr3_nt: TGTGCCAGCAGCCAAGATGTTCCCTTTAGTGAGGCCTACAATGAGCAGTTCTTC

v_call: TRBV11-2
d_call: TRBD1
j_call: TRBJ1-1
cdr3_aa: CASSLGTGLEAFF
cdr3_nt: TGTGCCAGCAGCTTAGGGACAGGGCTTGAAGCTTTCTTT

v_call: TRBV2
d_call: -
j_call: TRBJ1-5
cdr3_aa: CASSEMNRASNQPQHF
cdr3_nt: TGTGCCAGCAGTGAAATGAATAGGGCGAGCAATCAGCCCCAGCATTTT

v_call: TRBV6-1
d_call: TRBD1
j_call: TRBJ1-6
cdr3_aa: CASSELVRGSSPLHF
cdr3_nt: TGTGCCAGCAGTGAATTGGTCAGGGGGAGTTCACCCCTCCACTTT

v_call: TRBV6-1
d_call: TRBD2
j_call: TRBJ2-7
cdr3_aa: CASSEATSAPYEQYF
cdr3_nt: TGTGCCAGCAGTGAAGCGACTAGCGCTCCCTACGAGCAGTACTTC

v_call: TRBV4-1
d_call: -
j_call: TRBJ2-7
cdr3_aa: CASSREGGLDEQYF
cdr3_nt: TGCGCCAGCAGCCGGGAAGGAGGGCTTGACGAGCAGTACTTC

v_call: TRBV19
d_call: -
j_call: TRBJ1-1
cdr3_aa: CASSIFGNTEAFF
cdr3_nt: TGTGCCAGTAGTATTTTCGGGAACACTGAAGCTTTCTTT

v_call: TRBV21-1
d_call: -
j_call: TRBJ2-7
cdr3_aa: CASSKEDSSYEQYF
cdr3_nt: TGTGCCAGCAGCAAAGAAGATTCGAGCTACGAGCAGTACTTC

v_call: TRBV5-1
d_call: -
j_call: TRBJ1-2
cdr3_aa: CASSGGASYGYTF
cdr3_nt: TGCGCCAGCAGTGGGGGGGCCAGCTATGGCTACACCTTC

v_call: TRBV28
d_call: -
j_call: TRBJ2-1
cdr3_aa: CASSSIGSAYNNEQFF
cdr3_nt: TGTGCCAGCAGCTCTATAGGTAGCGCCTACAACAATGAGCAGTTCTTC

v_call: TRBV19
d_call: TRBD1
j_call: TRBJ2-2
cdr3_aa: CASSIVPGGLGELFF
cdr3_nt: TGTGCCAGTAGTATAGTTCCAGGGGGCCTCGGGGAGCTGTTTTTT